This T cell receptor (beta chain) emerged from a study of blood T cell repertoires in COVID-19. About the study: Both acute and convalescent COVID-19 samples were obtained from the United States, Italy and Spain. T cells, B-cell-depleted T cells, or PBMCs supplied cDNA or gDNA.

Unmatched junction bases numbered 4, after V lost 5 bases and J lost 5 bases. The germline CDR1 and CDR2 sequences are SEHNR and FQNEAQ (reference sequence). This CDR3 spans 13 amino acids. Original data processing: By means of reference gene primer amplification, nucleated cell counts were estimated. Data came from immunoSEQ multiplex PCR; TCRdb stores just in-frame clones and leaves some out. For V, J and clone size, that table is used; D and trimming come from the DNA. The sample includes over 60,000 clones, 70% to 90% of them seen just once. The chain joins TRBV7-9 to TRBJ1-2, with 8 bases that match TRBD1. The sequence was collected from a man in his sixties or seventies with active or convalescent COVID-19. The sequenced sample consisted of peripheral blood. This chain's CDR3 is CASSAGTGYGYTF. The CDR3 nucleotides read TGTGCCAGCAGCGCGGGGACAGGATATGGCTACACCTTC.